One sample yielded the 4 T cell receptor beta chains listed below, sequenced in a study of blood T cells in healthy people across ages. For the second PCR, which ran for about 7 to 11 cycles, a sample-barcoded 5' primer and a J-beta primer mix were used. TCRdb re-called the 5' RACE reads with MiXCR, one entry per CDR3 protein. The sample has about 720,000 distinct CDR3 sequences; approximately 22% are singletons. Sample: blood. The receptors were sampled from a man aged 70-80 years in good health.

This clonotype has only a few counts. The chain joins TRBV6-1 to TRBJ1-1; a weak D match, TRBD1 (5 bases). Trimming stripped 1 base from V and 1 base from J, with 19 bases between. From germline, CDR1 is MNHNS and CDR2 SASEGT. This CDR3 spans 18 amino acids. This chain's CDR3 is CASSEGAPWGVENTEAFF. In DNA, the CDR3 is TGTGCCAGCAGTGAAGGGGCCCCGTGGGGGGTCGAGAACACTGAAGCTTTCTTT.

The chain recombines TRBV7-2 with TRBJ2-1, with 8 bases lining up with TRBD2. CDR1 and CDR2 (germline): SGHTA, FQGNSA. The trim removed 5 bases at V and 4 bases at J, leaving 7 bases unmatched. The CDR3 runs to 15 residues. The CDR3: CASSQPSGSYNEQFF. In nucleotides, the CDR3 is TGTGCCAGCAGCCAGCCCAGCGGGAGTTACAATGAGCAGTTCTTC. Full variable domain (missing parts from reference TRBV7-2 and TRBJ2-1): GAGVSQSPSNKVTEKGKDVELRCDPISGHTALYWYRQSLGQGLEFLIYFQGNSAPDKSGLPSDRFSAERTGGSVSTLTIQRTQQEDSAVYLCASSQPSGSYNEQFFGPGTRLTVL.

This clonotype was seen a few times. CDR3 sequence reads: CASTPSRREGYNEQFF. The CDR3 DNA is TGTGCCAGCACCCCATCGAGGAGGGAGGGGTACAATGAGCAGTTCTTC. The chain recombines TRBV11-1 with TRBJ2-1, with TRBD2 identical over 7 bases. J lost 4 bases, V lost 7 bases, and 13 bases had no gene match. Germline V gene lookup returns CDR1 SGHAT and CDR2 FQDESV (reference sequence). The CDR3 is 16 residues long.

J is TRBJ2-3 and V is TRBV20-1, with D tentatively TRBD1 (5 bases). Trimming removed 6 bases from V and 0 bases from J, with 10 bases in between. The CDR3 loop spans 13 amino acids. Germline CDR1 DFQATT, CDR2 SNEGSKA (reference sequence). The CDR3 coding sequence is TGCAGTGCCAGGGTTTACAGCACAGATACGCAGTATTTT. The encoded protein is CSARVYSTDTQYF.